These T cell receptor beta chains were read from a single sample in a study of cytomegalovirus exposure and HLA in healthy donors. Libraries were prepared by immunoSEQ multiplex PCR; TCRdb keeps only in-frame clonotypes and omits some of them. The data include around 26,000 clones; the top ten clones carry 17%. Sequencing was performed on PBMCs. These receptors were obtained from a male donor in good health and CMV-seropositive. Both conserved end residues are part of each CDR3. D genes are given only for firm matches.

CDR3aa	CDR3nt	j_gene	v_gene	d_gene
CASSLVTSGLYNEQFF	TGTGCCAGCAGCTTAGTGACTAGCGGATTGTACAATGAGCAGTTCTTC	TRBJ2-1	TRBV7-2	TRBD2
CASSGGRIYEQYF	TGTGCCAGCAGTGGAGGGAGGATCTACGAGCAGTACTTC	TRBJ2-7	TRBV2	NA
CASRWAGVDEQYF	TGTGCCAGCAGATGGGCAGGGGTGGACGAGCAGTACTTC	TRBJ2-7	TRBV27	NA
CASSPQLDSGAKGDTQYF	TGTGCCAGCAGCCCCCAGTTGGATAGCGGAGCGAAGGGAGATACGCAGTATTTT	TRBJ2-3	TRBV4-2	NA
CASSIELGREQYF	TGTGCCAGTAGTATAGAATTGGGGAGAGAGCAGTACTTC	TRBJ2-7	TRBV19	NA
CASSTLGAGANVLTF	TGTGCCAGCAGTACCCTCGGGGCTGGGGCCAACGTCCTGACTTTC	TRBJ2-6	TRBV28	NA
CASIDTSGRTGGTQYF	TGCGCCAGCATTGATACTAGCGGGAGGACCGGGGGTACGCAGTATTTT	TRBJ2-3	TRBV5-1	TRBD2
CASSPPGQGAGNTIYF	TGTGCCAGCTCACCACCGGGACAGGGGGCTGGAAACACCATATATTTT	TRBJ1-3	TRBV18	TRBD1
CASSLGHSNQPQHF	TGTGCCAGCAGCTTAGGACATAGCAATCAGCCCCAGCATTTT	TRBJ1-5	TRBV7-9	NA
CASSRGSMNTEAFF	TGCGCCAGCAGCCGGGGCAGCATGAACACTGAAGCTTTCTTT	TRBJ1-1	TRBV4-1	NA
CASSQEGVNTEAFF	TGCGCCAGCAGCCAAGAGGGCGTGAACACTGAAGCTTTCTTT	TRBJ1-1	TRBV4-1	NA
CASSPRAGQGEQFF	TGTGCCAGCAGCCCGAGAGCGGGACAAGGTGAGCAGTTCTTC	TRBJ2-1	TRBV7-2	NA
CASSLELRAGGYTF	TGCGCCAGCAGCTTGGAATTGAGGGCGGGTGGCTACACCTTC	TRBJ1-2	TRBV5-1	NA
CASSYSNSPPYEQYF	TGTGCCAGCAGTTACTCCAACAGCCCACCCTACGAGCAGTACTTC	TRBJ2-7	TRBV6-5	NA
CASSGGDGYTF	TGTGCCAGCAGCGGGGGAGACGGCTACACCTTC	TRBJ1-2	TRBV25-1	NA
CASSTTGQGKIGYTF	TGTGCCAGCAGTACGACGGGACAGGGAAAGATTGGCTACACCTTC	TRBJ1-2	TRBV28	TRBD1
CASSQEETSAYEQYF	TGTGCCAGCAGCCAAGAAGAGACTAGCGCCTACGAGCAGTACTTC	TRBJ2-7	TRBV4-2	TRBD2
CASSLGIQGAGTDTQYF	TGTGCCAGCTCACTGGGGATCCAGGGCGCTGGCACAGATACGCAGTATTTT	TRBJ2-3	TRBV18	NA
CASIHPGQTVYGYTF	TGTGCCAGCATCCACCCGGGACAGACCGTCTATGGCTACACCTTC	TRBJ1-2	TRBV6-1	TRBD1
CASTQGTVNEQFF	TGTGCCAGCACACAGGGGACTGTGAATGAGCAGTTCTTC	TRBJ2-1	TRBV6-6	NA
CASSKLPRRDIQYF	TGTGCCAGCAGCAAACTACCCCGTCGGGACATTCAGTACTTC	TRBJ2-4	TRBV27	NA